Listed here is a single T cell receptor beta chain. What it binds is not known. The libraries of TRB cDNA were prepared using 5' RACE with UMI labels. TCRdb re-called the 5' RACE reads and catalogs CDR3 proteins one per entry, DNA excluded. The listing contains 50,000 to 75,000 distinct CDR3 sequences. The sample is drawn from a study of CXCR3-negative and CXCR3-positive naive CD8 T cells. Looking at the study overall: The libraries together contributed about 135 million TRB reads, each supplying about 1.5 +/- 0.3 million. Points from the study as a whole: More hydrophobic TRB CDR3s were found in CXCR3-positive naive cells than in CXCR3-negative naive cells. Both of the naive subsets showed about the same high diversity, but memory CD8+ cells had much less.

This CDR3 spans 12 amino acids. Sequenced: naive CXCR3- CD8+ T cells from blood. As to subset: CD45RO-CCR7+CD27+CD95- naive CD8+ T cells lacking CXCR3 (TNR3-). The V gene is TRBV12-3 or TRBV12-4, the J gene TRBJ1-1. The sequence was obtained from a human donor in good health. Some clones in this sample may be carry-over from other donors' samples. CDR3 in amino acids: CASSSGNTEAFF.